A selection of T cell receptor beta chains follows, all from one sample in a study of beta chain features in type 1 diabetes. The assay was immunoSEQ multiplex PCR, and TCRdb's table has in-frame clones only and misses some. The table records 300,000 or so clones, 9.3% of them present only once. Sequenced input: central memory CD4+ T cells from blood. The receptors here all came from a man younger than 45 with type 1 diabetes. Each CDR3 is given with its conserved first and last residue. Fields, in order: J gene, clone size, D gene, V gene, CDR3 protein, CDR3 DNA. A D gene is named only where the DNA matches it firmly. The size entry is marked missing in some rows and otherwise reads once, few, many or a size class.

TRBJ1-2 | - | - | TRBV5-1 | CASRSETTNYGYTF | TGCGCCAGCAGGTCAGAAACTACTAACTATGGCTACACCTTC
TRBJ1-1 | few | - | TRBV6-5 | CASSYFRVPNTEAFF | TGTGCCAGCAGTTACTTCAGGGTACCTAACACTGAAGCTTTCTTT
TRBJ1-2 | few | TRBD1 | TRBV30 | CAWSKDRGKGGYTF | TGTGCCTGGAGCAAAGACAGGGGGAAGGGCGGCTACACCTTC
TRBJ2-5 | - | - | TRBV6-5 | CASKKAETQETQYF | TGTGCCAGCAAAAAAGCGGAAACACAAGAGACCCAGTACTTC
TRBJ2-7 | - | - | TRBV6-1 | CASSGGDTYEQYF | TGTGCCAGCAGTGGAGGGGATACCTACGAGCAGTACTTC
TRBJ1-2 | few | - | TRBV20-1 | CSALRDGGYTF | TGCAGTGCTTTACGGGACGGGGGCTACACCTTC
TRBJ2-7 | - | - | TRBV5-6 | CASSLFLTDQAYEQYF | TGTGCCAGCAGCTTGTTTTTAACGGACCAAGCCTACGAGCAGTACTTC
TRBJ1-4 | - | - | TRBV29-1 | CSVDGGQTNEKLFF | TGCAGCGTTGATGGGGGGCAGACTAATGAAAAACTGTTTTTT
TRBJ1-5 | - | - | TRBV7-9 | CASSLASQGNQPQHF | TGTGCCAGCAGCTTAGCGAGTCAGGGAAATCAGCCCCAGCATTTT
TRBJ1-6 | - | - | TRBV2 | CASSFREGNSPLHF | TGTGCCAGCAGTTTCCGGGAGGGTAATTCACCCCTCCACTTT
TRBJ1-5 | - | - | TRBV30 | CAWSALMDQPQHF | TGTGCCTGGAGCGCATTAATGGATCAGCCCCAGCATTTT
TRBJ2-1 | - | - | TRBV4-3 | CASSRSWRGYNEQFF | TGCGCCAGCAGCCGCTCCTGGCGGGGATACAATGAGCAGTTCTTC
TRBJ1-2 | few | - | TRBV6-5 | CASSYSQGRHGYTF | TGTGCCAGCAGTTACTCGCAGGGGCGGCACGGCTACACCTTC
TRBJ1-1 | - | - | TRBV7-9 | CASSLSLAGIEAFF | TGTGCCAGCAGCTTAAGTCTCGCGGGAATTGAAGCTTTCTTT
TRBJ1-2 | - | TRBD1 | TRBV27 | CASSLSGTAYGYTF | TGTGCCAGCAGTTTGTCCGGGACAGCCTATGGCTACACCTTC
TRBJ1-1 | few | - | TRBV7-9 | CASSLPSLNTEAFF | TGTGCCAGCAGCTTACCCAGTTTGAACACTGAAGCTTTCTTT
TRBJ2-3 | few | - | TRBV11-2 | CASSHYIVNTQYF | TGTGCCAGCAGCCACTATATAGTGAATACGCAGTATTTT
TRBJ1-1 | few | - | TRBV29-1 | CSVLSGVTEAFF | TGCAGCGTTCTCTCAGGGGTCACTGAAGCTTTCTTT
TRBJ1-3 | - | - | TRBV2 | CASSLGTGNTIYF | TGTGCCAGCAGTTTAGGGACGGGAAACACCATATATTTT
TRBJ1-1 | few | - | TRBV29-1 | CSVVVGAGTEAFF | TGCAGCGTTGTTGTGGGCGCGGGCACTGAAGCTTTCTTT
TRBJ1-3 | few | - | TRBV14 | CASSQTSFGNTIYF | TGTGCCAGCAGCCAGACAAGCTTCGGAAACACCATATATTTT
TRBJ2-7 | few | TRBD2 | TRBV4-1 | CASSQDWTSGGYPSYEQYF | TGCGCCAGCAGCCAGGACTGGACTAGCGGGGGTTATCCCTCCTACGAGCAGTACTTC
TRBJ2-3 | - | - | TRBV5-6 | CASSMTGPDTQYF | TGTGCCAGCTCTATGACCGGGCCAGATACGCAGTATTTT
TRBJ1-1 | - | TRBD1 | TRBV29-1 | CSVSPDRVGAFF | TGCAGCGTCTCCCCGGACAGGGTGGGAGCTTTCTTT
TRBJ2-2 | few | - | TRBV6-6 | CAGKRNTGELFF | TGTGCCGGTAAAAGGAACACCGGGGAGCTGTTTTTT
TRBJ2-6 | few | - | TRBV23-1 | CASSQSAKSGANVLTF | TGCGCCAGCAGTCAATCGGCTAAGTCTGGGGCCAACGTCCTGACTTTC
TRBJ2-7 | few | - | TRBV6-5 | CASSSDYEQYF | TGTGCCAGCAGTTCGGATTACGAGCAGTACTTC
TRBJ2-7 | few | - | TRBV11-3 | CASSSSQQGTYSYEQYF | TGTGCCAGCAGCTCTTCACAACAGGGAACTTATTCCTACGAGCAGTACTTC
TRBJ2-3 | few | TRBD2 | TRBV5-1 | CASSSFASGGTDTQYF | TGCGCCAGCAGCTCTTTCGCTAGCGGGGGAACAGATACGCAGTATTTT
TRBJ2-3 | - | - | TRBV7-2 | CASSSVGSGDTQYF | TGTGCCAGCAGCTCCGTGGGCAGCGGGGATACGCAGTATTTT
TRBJ1-1 | few | - | TRBV20-1 | CSAPHMDCAFF | TGCAGTGCTCCGCATATGGATTGTGCTTTCTTT
TRBJ1-1 | - | TRBD1 | TRBV11-2 | CASSLAQGQMNTEAFF | TGTGCCAGCAGCTTAGCGCAGGGACAGATGAACACTGAAGCTTTCTTT
TRBJ1-2 | few | - | TRBV29-1 | CSVWDTYGYTF | TGCAGCGTTTGGGACACCTACGGCTACACCTTC
TRBJ2-6 | - | - | TRBV7-2 | CASSPPGFAGANVLTF | TGTGCCAGCAGTCCGCCAGGGTTTGCTGGGGCCAACGTCCTGACTTTC
TRBJ2-3 | - | TRBD1 | TRBV7-2 | CASSPTTGWADTQYF | TGTGCCAGCAGCCCAACGACAGGGTGGGCAGATACGCAGTATTTT
TRBJ2-7 | few | - | TRBV29-1 | CSVEGRGSYEQYF | TGCAGCGTTGAAGGACGGGGGAGCTACGAGCAGTACTTC
TRBJ2-7 | once | TRBD1 | TRBV7-2 | CASSFTGGPYEQYF | TGTGCCAGCAGCTTTACAGGGGGCCCCTACGAGCAGTACTTC
TRBJ2-7 | - | - | TRBV18 | CASSQKEGSVGQYF | TGTGCCAGCTCACAAAAGGAGGGGAGTGTCGGGCAGTACTTC
TRBJ2-1 | few | TRBD1 | TRBV13 | CASSRQGPNEQFF | TGTGCCAGCAGCCGACAGGGTCCCAATGAGCAGTTCTTC
TRBJ1-2 | - | - | TRBV29-1 | CSGQGDATNYGYTF | TGCAGCGGCCAAGGAGACGCAACTAACTATGGCTACACCTTC
TRBJ2-2 | - | TRBD1 | TRBV5-1 | CASSLGGQMNTGELFF | TGCGCCAGCAGCTTGGGGGGACAGATGAACACCGGGGAGCTGTTTTTT
TRBJ2-2 | few | - | TRBV19 | CASGAGTGELFF | TGTGCCAGTGGGGCGGGCACCGGGGAGCTGTTTTTT
TRBJ2-1 | - | TRBD1 | TRBV10-3 | CAISDTTGGSGYNEQFF | TGTGCCATCAGTGATACGACAGGGGGCTCGGGCTACAATGAGCAGTTCTTC
TRBJ2-1 | few | TRBD2 | TRBV14 | CASSQDGGDYNEQFF | TGTGCCAGCAGCCAAGATGGGGGGGACTACAATGAGCAGTTCTTC
TRBJ2-7 | - | - | TRBV23-1 | CASSQSPRVYNEQYF | TGCGCCAGCAGTCAATCACCCAGGGTATATAACGAGCAGTACTTC
TRBJ2-3 | many | - | TRBV6-6 | CASIEEQFHMGTQYF | TGTGCCAGCATTGAGGAGCAGTTCCATATGGGTACGCAGTATTTT
TRBJ2-7 | many | TRBD1 | TRBV5-1 | CASSSQPGQPSEQYF | TGCGCCAGCAGCTCGCAGCCGGGACAGCCTTCCGAGCAGTACTTC